The 4 T cell receptor beta chains below all came from one sample that was sequenced in a study of shared clonotypes between healthy human individuals. TCRdb's copy holds only in-frame clones and misses some; the assay was immunoSEQ multiplex PCR. Of fewer than 850,000 clones in the sample, 80% to 95% are singletons; the top ten hold around a third. The sample taken for sequencing was memory CD8+ T cells from PBMCs. Stated subset: CD45RO+ cells pooled with CCR7-negative TemRA cells. Source of these receptors: a man aged 18-30 years in good health. Some clones in this sample may be carry-over from other donors' samples.

The chain joins TRBV4-1 to TRBJ2-7, with D uncertain. The germline gives CDR1 MGHRA, CDR2 YSYEKL. The ends were cut back, 0 bases at V and 0 bases at J, with 12 bases in the middle. The CDR3 totals 16 residues. CDR3 sequence (DNA): TGCGCCAGCAGCCAAGAAGACGGCAGGCCCTCCTACGAGCAGTACTTC. Its protein product is CASSQEDGRPSYEQYF.

The CDR3 DNA is TGTGCCAGCAGCTTGATCGTAGCGGGAAACTCCTACGAGCAGTACTTC. It encodes CASSLIVAGNSYEQYF. The chain carries TRBV11-2 and TRBJ2-7, with TRBD2 matching 8 bases. Germline CDR1 SGHAT, CDR2 FQNNGV. Trimming at V came to 3 bases and at J to 0 bases, leaving 7 bases not matched to a gene. The CDR3 covers 16 residues. The whole variable domain, filled in from reference TRBV11-2 and TRBJ2-7, reads EAGVAQSPRYKIIEKRQSVAFWCNPISGHATLYWYQQILGQGPKLLIQFQNNGVVDDSQLPKDRFSAERLKGVDSTLKIQPAKLEDSAVYLCASSLIVAGNSYEQYFGPGTRLTVT.

This rearrangement joins TRBV12-5 to TRBJ2-5; 9 bases line up with TRBD2. There are 13 residues in the CDR3. V lost 7 bases and J lost 4; bases outside the gene matches: 4. From germline, CDR1 is LGHNT and CDR2 FRNRAP. The CDR3 is CASALSGRETQYF. The CDR3 DNA follows: TGTGCTAGTGCCCTTAGCGGGAGAGAGACCCAGTACTTC.

The chain has TRBV15 and TRBJ2-1; the match to TRBD2 covers 10 bases. This CDR3 is built from 15 residues. V shed 2 bases, J shed 6 bases, and the junction held 4 bases outside the gene matches. Germline V gene sequence: CDR1 LNHNV, CDR2 YYDKDF (reference sequence). The CDR3 spells CATSRTGLASNEQFF. As DNA, the CDR3 is TGTGCCACCAGCAGAACGGGACTAGCGAGCAATGAGCAGTTCTTC.